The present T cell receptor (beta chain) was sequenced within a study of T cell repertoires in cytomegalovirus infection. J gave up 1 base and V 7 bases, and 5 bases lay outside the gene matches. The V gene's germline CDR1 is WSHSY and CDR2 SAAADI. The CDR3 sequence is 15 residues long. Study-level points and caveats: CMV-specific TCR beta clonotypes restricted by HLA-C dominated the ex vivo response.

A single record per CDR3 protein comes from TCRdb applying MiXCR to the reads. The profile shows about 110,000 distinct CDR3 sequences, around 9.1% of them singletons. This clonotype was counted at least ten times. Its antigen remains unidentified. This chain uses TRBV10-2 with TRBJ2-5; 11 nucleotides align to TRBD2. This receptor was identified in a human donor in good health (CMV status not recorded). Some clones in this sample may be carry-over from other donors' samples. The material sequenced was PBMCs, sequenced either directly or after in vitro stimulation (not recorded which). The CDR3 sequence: CASTPGLAGQETQYF. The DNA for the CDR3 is TGCGCCAGCACTCCCGGACTAGCGGGCCAAGAGACCCAGTACTTC.